The text below deals with one T cell receptor (beta chain). Its antigen is unidentified. The CDR3 length is 13 residues. CDR1 is KGHSH and CDR2 is LQKENI in the germline V gene. V gave up 5 bases and J gave up 6 bases; unmatched junction bases: 6. Naive and memory CD4+ T cells were separated from cryopreserved PBMCs. These data belong to a study of CD4 T cells in relation to SARS-CoV-2 and coronaviruses. As for the study in general: ViraFEST: approximately 10-day antigen culture of PBMCs, then TCR beta CDR3 sequencing. A couple of subjects were Hispanic; patients were seven or eight males and a few females. Study-wide results and caveats: The cross-reactivity analysis covered only spike protein, not other viral proteins.

Produced via immunoSEQ multiplex PCR; TCRdb's table is partial and in-frame only. The sample contains approximately 40,000 clones, 77% of which appear only once. This sequence joins TRBV18 and TRBJ1-2; TRBD1 agrees at 7 bases. This clonotype was sampled from an adult with COVID-19. Sequencing was carried out using memory CD4+ T cells from PBMCs, cultured in vitro. CDR3 in amino acids: CASSATGEDGYTF. The CDR3 DNA reads TGTGCCAGCTCAGCAACAGGGGAGGATGGCTACACCTTC. Full variable domain (remainder filled in from reference TRBV18 and TRBJ1-2): NAGVMQNPRHLVRRRGQEARLRCSPMKGHSHVYWYRQLPEEGLKFMVYLQKENIIDESGMPKERFSAEFPKEGPSILRIQQVVRGDSAAYFCASSATGEDGYTFGSGTRLTVV.